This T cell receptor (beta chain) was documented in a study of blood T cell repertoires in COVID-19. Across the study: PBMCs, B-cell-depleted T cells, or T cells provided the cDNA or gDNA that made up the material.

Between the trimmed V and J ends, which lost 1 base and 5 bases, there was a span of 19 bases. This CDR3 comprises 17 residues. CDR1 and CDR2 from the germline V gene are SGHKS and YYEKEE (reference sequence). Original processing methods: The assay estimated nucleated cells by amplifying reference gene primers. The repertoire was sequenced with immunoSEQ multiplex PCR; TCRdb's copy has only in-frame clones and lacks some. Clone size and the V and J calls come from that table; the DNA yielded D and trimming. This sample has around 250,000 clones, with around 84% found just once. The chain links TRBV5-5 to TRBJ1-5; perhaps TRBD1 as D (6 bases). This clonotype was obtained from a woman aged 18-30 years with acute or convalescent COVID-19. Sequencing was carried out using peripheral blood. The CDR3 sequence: CASSLLFHNRVDQPQHF. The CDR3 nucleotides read TGTGCCAGCAGCTTGCTCTTCCATAACAGGGTAGATCAGCCCCAGCATTTT.